The following is a TCR beta chain sequence with its context. The target antigen is unknown. Germline CDR1 is MNHEY and CDR2 is SMNVEV (reference sequence). With 6 bases removed from V and 5 bases from J, the gap between germline ends came to 11 bases. This CDR3 has 13 amino acids. The sample comes from a study of T-cell memory formation after mild COVID-19. Study-wide results and limits: Memory cells collected pre-infection included some clones that later responded, suggesting cross-reactive memory joined. Mainly CM and EM harbored the contracting CD4+ clones; mainly EMRA harbored the CD8+ ones.

From the 5' RACE reads, TCRdb called clonotypes with MiXCR, one entry per CDR3 protein. The sample shows about 400,000 distinct CDR3 sequences, roughly 15% of them seen only once. The sample taken for sequencing was PBMCs or a T cell subset sorted from them (not recorded which). The gene calls are TRBV27 and TRBJ2-1, with D uncertain. This TCR was sampled from a man aged 18 to 35 who had mild COVID-19 (a few samples of this study predate the infection). Cell type and time point are not known. The CDR3 loop is CASSFTRDNEQFF. The CDR3 nucleotides are TGTGCCAGCAGCTTCACGCGCGACAATGAGCAGTTCTTC.